One and the same sample provided the 14 T cell receptor beta chains below, sequenced in a study of cytomegalovirus exposure and HLA in healthy donors. The study ran its PCR with 60 Vbeta and 13 Jbeta primers. Here immunoSEQ multiplex PCR was the method, and the copy in TCRdb shows in-frame clones only, minus some. The table lists about 70,000 clones, roughly 89% of them singletons. Sequenced input: PBMCs. These receptors were obtained from a woman younger than 45 in good health and CMV-seronegative.

The genes are TRBV10-1 and TRBJ2-7, with TRBD1 identical over 8 bases. The CDR3 is 13 amino acids. V gave up 0 bases and J gave up 6 bases; unmatched junction bases: 1. Germline V gives CDR1 WNHNN, CDR2 SYGVQD (reference sequence). DNA of the CDR3: TGCGCCAGCAGTGAGTCAGGGACAGGCGAGCAGTACTTC. As protein: CASSESGTGEQYF.

The chain carries TRBV6-1 and TRBJ2-3; D might be TRBD1 (6 bases). The CDR3 is 14 residues long. The germline V gene encodes CDR1 MNHNS and CDR2 SASEGT. With 11 bases removed from V and 3 bases from J, the gap between germline ends came to 18 bases. The CDR3 DNA is TGTGCCCTTACTCAGGGGTGGAGGACAGATACGCAGTATTTT. This gives the protein CALTQGWRTDTQYF.

This sequence joins TRBV5-5 and TRBJ2-3; D remains unclear. Germline CDR1 reads SGHKS; CDR2 reads YYEKEE (reference sequence). Trimming left V 5 bases short and J 7 bases short, with 8 bases between. CDR3 length equals 11 residues. Here the CDR3 reads CASRVQNTQYF. CDR3 sequence (DNA): TGTGCCAGCAGAGTACAGAATACGCAGTATTTT. Full variable domain (missing parts from reference TRBV5-5 and TRBJ2-3): DAGVTQSPTHLIKTRGQQVTLRCSPISGHKSVSWYQQVLGQGPQFIFQYYEKEERGRGNFPDRFSARQFPNYSSELNVNALLLGDSALYLCASRVQNTQYFGPGTRLTVL.

V and J are TRBV5-4 and TRBJ2-5; D possibly corresponds to TRBD1 (6 bases). Trimming took 4 bases from V and 0 from J, leaving 13 bases between them. This CDR3 is built from 15 residues. Per germline, CDR1 SGHNT and CDR2 YYREEE (reference sequence). DNA for the CDR3: TGTGCCAGCAGCCTGAAGGACAGCAACCAAGAGACCCAGTACTTC. Its translation is CASSLKDSNQETQYF. Variable domain in full (rest from reference TRBV5-4 and TRBJ2-5): ETGVTQSPTHLIKTRGQQVTLRCSSQSGHNTVSWYQQALGQGPQFIFQYYREEENGRGNFPPRFSGLQFPNYSSELNVNALELDDSALYLCASSLKDSNQETQYFGPGTRLLVL.

The gene calls are TRBV10-3 and TRBJ2-1, with 16 bases fitting TRBD2. V trimming: 5 bases; J trimming: 7 bases; junction bases outside the gene matches: 14. This CDR3 has 19 amino acids. Germline V gene lookup returns CDR1 ENHRY and CDR2 SYGVKD. CDR3 bases: TGTGCCATCAGTTCCCGCTCCGGGACTAGCGGGAGGGCCGAAAATGAGCAGTTCTTC. Protein: CAISSRSGTSGRAENEQFF.

Points on this clone: At one of its ends the junction is not consistent with the germline gene, which may arise from a read error. The rearrangement joins TRBV7-9 to TRBJ2-5; tentative D call: TRBD2 (6 bases). This CDR3 is 14 amino acids long. Germline values: CDR1 SEHNR, CDR2 FQNEAQ (reference sequence). The CDR3 DNA sequence: TGTTCCAGCAGCTTTGGGGCAGGAGGGGAGACCCAGTACTTC. As protein: CSSSFGAGGETQYF.

V usage is TRBV19 and J usage is TRBJ1-5, with D uncertain. CDR3 length: 14 amino acids. Germline V gives CDR1 LNHDA, CDR2 SQIVND (reference sequence). Trimming removed 5 bases at V and 0 bases at J, with 8 bases between. CDR3 region: CASSLDYSNQPQHF. The CDR3 DNA sequence: TGTGCCAGTAGTCTGGACTATAGCAATCAGCCCCAGCATTTT.

This clone was seen once. The chain recombines TRBV6-5 with TRBJ2-1; 7 nucleotides line up with TRBD2. The CDR3 is made up of 16 amino acids. Losses at the gene ends were 0 bases for V and 0 bases for J; bases not matched to a gene: 2. Germline V gene sequence: CDR1 MNHEY, CDR2 SVGAGI. The CDR3 loop is CASSYSGGSSYNEQFF. Written as DNA, the CDR3 is TGTGCCAGCAGTTACTCGGGCGGGAGCTCCTACAATGAGCAGTTCTTC.

This rearrangement joins TRBV7-9 to TRBJ1-2; 8 nucleotides match TRBD1. CDR3 length: 15 residues. CDR1 is SEHNR, CDR2 FQNEAQ, per germline (reference sequence). Losses at the gene ends were 4 bases for V and 1 base for J; bases not matched to a gene: 5. CDR3 DNA: TGTGCCAGCAGCTCCGGGACAGGATTTAACTATGGCTACACCTTC. It translates to CASSSGTGFNYGYTF. Together with reference TRBV7-9 and TRBJ1-2, the CDR3 gives the full variable domain: DTGVSQNPRHKITKRGQNVTFRCDPISEHNRLYWYRQTLGQGPEFLTYFQNEAQLEKSRLLSDRFSAERPKGSFSTLEIQRTEQGDSAMYLCASSSGTGFNYGYTFGSGTRLTVV.

The V and J genes are TRBV30 and TRBJ2-1, with D possibly matching TRBD1 (5 bases). CDR1 GTSNPN and CDR2 SVGIG come from the germline V gene (reference sequence). V lost 3 bases, J lost 7 bases, and 13 bases lay in between. The length of the CDR3 is 13 residues. The CDR3 DNA reads as TGTGCCTGGAGCCAGGCAGGGTTGAATGAGCAGTTCTTC. This gives the protein CAWSQAGLNEQFF.

The chain is built from TRBV6-5 and TRBJ1-2; 7 bases line up with TRBD1. In germline, CDR1 is MNHEY, CDR2 SVGAGI. The CDR3 is made up of 13 amino acids. V was pared by 5 bases and J by 8 bases, with 8 bases of the junction left unmatched. The CDR3 bases are TGTGCCAGCAGTCCAGACAGGGAAACGGGCTACACCTTC. Translated: CASSPDRETGYTF.

The chain uses TRBV5-1 and TRBJ1-1, with 7 positions matching TRBD1. V lost 3 bases to trimming and J lost 3 bases; unmatched junction nucleotides: 8. Germline values: CDR1 SGHRS, CDR2 YFSETQ. The CDR3 has 15 residues. In DNA form, the CDR3 reads TGCGCCAGCAGCTCCGAGACAGGGTCGGACACTGAAGCTTTCTTT. Translating gives CASSSETGSDTEAFF.

The chain couples TRBV6-5 to TRBJ1-1, with 11 bases lining up with TRBD1. V dropped 5 bases and J dropped 6; count of bases not matched to a gene: 8. The CDR3 spans 15 residues. The germline gives CDR1 MNHEY, CDR2 SVGAGI. The CDR3 DNA reads as TGTGCCAGCAGTACATCGGGACAGGGGGGATCTGAAGCTTTCTTT. Its translation: CASSTSGQGGSEAFF.

The chain joins TRBV28 to TRBJ2-7; a possible D gene is TRBD2 (6 bases). CDR1 MDHEN and CDR2 SYDVKM come from the germline V gene. V lost 1 base and J 0 bases, leaving 10 bases between the germline ends. The length of the CDR3 is 15 residues. As DNA, the CDR3 is TGTGCCAGCAGTTTATCCCTAGCGAGCTCCTACGAGCAGTACTTC. This translates into CASSLSLASSYEQYF.